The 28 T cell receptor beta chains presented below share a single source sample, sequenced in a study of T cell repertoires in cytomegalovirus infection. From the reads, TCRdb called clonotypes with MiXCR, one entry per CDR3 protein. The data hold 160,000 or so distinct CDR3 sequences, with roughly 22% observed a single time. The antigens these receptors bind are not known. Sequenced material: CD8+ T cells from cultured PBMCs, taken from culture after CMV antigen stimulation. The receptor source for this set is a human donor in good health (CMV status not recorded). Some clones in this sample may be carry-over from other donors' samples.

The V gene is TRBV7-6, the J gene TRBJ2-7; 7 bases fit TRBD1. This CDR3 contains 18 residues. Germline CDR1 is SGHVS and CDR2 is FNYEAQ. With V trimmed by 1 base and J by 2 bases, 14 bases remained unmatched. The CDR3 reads CASSLDSATGITTYEQYF. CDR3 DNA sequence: TGTGCCAGCAGCTTAGATTCTGCGACAGGGATAACCACCTACGAGCAGTACTTC.

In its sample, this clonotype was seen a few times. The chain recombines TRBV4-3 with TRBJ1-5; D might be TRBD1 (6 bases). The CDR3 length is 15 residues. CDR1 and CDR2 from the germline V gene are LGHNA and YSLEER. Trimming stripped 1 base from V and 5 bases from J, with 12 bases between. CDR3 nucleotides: TGCGCCAGCAGCCAAGGAGACAGGTCCGATCAGCCCCAGCATTTT. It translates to CASSQGDRSDQPQHF.

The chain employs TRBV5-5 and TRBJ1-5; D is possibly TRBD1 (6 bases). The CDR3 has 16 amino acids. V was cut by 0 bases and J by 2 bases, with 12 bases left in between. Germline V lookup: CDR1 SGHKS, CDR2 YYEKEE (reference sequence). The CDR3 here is CASSLVPGVGNQPQHF. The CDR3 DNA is TGTGCCAGCAGCTTGGTCCCAGGGGTTGGCAATCAGCCCCAGCATTTT.

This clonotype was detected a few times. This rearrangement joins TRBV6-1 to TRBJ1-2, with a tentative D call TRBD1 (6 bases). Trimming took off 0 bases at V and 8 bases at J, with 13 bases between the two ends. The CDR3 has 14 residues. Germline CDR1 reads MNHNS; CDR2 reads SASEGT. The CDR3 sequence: CASSEAPGGWGYTF. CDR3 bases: TGTGCCAGCAGTGAAGCGCCGGGGGGCTGGGGCTACACCTTC.

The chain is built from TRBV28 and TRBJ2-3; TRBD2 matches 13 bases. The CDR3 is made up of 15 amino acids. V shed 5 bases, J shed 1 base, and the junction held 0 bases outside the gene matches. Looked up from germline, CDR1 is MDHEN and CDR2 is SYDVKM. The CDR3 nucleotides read TGTGCCAGCAGTGGGACTAGCGGGGGCACAGATACGCAGTATTTT. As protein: CASSGTSGGTDTQYF.

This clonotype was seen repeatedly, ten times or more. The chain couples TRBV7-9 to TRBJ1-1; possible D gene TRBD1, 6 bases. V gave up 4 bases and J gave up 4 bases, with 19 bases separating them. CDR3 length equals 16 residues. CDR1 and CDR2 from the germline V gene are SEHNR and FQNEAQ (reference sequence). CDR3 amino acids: CASSSEEGGLGTEAFF. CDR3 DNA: TGTGCCAGCAGCTCGGAGGAGGGGGGTTTAGGCACTGAAGCTTTCTTT. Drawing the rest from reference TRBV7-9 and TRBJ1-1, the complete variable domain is DTGVSQNPRHKITKRGQNVTFRCDPISEHNRLYWYRQTLGQGPEFLTYFQNEAQLEKSRLLSDRFSAERPKGSFSTLEIQRTEQGDSAMYLCASSSEEGGLGTEAFFGQGTRLTVV.

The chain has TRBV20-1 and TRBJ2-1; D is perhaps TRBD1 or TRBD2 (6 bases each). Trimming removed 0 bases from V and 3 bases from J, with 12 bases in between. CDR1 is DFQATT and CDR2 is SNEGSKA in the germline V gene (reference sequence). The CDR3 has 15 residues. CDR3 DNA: TGCAGTGCTAGAGATCCGGAGGGGGTCTACAATGAGCAGTTCTTC. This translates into CSARDPEGVYNEQFF.

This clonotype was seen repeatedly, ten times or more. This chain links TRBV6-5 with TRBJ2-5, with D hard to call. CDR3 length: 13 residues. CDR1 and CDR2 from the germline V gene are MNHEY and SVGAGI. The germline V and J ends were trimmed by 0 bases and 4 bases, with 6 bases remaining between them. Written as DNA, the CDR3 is TGTGCCAGCAGTTACTCCCCGGGAGAGACCCAGTACTTC. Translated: CASSYSPGETQYF.

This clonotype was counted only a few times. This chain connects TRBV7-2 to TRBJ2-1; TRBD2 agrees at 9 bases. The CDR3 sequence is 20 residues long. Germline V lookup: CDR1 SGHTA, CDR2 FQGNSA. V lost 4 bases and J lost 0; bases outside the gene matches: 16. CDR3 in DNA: TGTGCCAGCAGCTCCCCTAGAGCGGGGGGTTTGATGAGCTCCTACAATGAGCAGTTCTTC. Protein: CASSSPRAGGLMSSYNEQFF.

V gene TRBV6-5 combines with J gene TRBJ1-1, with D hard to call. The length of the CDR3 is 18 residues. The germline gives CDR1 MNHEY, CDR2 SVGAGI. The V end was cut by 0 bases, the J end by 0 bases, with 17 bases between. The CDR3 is CASSYSMTGSPMNTEAFF. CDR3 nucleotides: TGTGCCAGCAGTTACTCGATGACCGGTTCTCCTATGAACACTGAAGCTTTCTTT.

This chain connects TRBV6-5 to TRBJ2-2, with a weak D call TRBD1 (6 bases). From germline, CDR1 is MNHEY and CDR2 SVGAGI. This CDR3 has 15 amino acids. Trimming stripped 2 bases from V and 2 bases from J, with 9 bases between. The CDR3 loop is CASSYAGVNTGELFF. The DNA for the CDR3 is TGTGCCAGCAGTTACGCAGGGGTAAACACCGGGGAGCTGTTTTTT.

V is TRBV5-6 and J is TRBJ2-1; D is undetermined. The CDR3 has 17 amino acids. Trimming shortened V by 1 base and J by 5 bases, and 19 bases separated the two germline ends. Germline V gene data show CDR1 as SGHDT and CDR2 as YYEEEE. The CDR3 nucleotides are TGTGCCAGCAGCTTGAAGGGTTGGGCAGTCCTTAACAATGAGCAGTTCTTC. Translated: CASSLKGWAVLNNEQFF.

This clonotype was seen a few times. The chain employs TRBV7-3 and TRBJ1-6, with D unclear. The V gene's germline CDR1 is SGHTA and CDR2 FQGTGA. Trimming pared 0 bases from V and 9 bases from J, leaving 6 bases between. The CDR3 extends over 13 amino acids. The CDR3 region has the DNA TGTGCCAGCAGCTTAACCGGTGTTTCACCCCTCCACTTT. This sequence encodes CASSLTGVSPLHF.

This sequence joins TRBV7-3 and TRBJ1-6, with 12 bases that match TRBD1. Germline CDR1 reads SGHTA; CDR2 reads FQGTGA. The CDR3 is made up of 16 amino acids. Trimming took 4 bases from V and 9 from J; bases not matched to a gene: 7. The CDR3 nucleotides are TGTGCCAGCAGCTATGCGGGACAGGGGGCTGGTTCACCCCTCCACTTT. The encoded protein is CASSYAGQGAGSPLHF.

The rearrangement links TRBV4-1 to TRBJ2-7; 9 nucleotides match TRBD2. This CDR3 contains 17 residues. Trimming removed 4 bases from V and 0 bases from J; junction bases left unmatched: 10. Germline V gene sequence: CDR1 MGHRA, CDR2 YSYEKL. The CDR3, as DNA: TGCGCCAGCAGCCTGACGGGGCTAGCGGGGAGCTCCTACGAGCAGTACTTC. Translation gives CASSLTGLAGSSYEQYF.

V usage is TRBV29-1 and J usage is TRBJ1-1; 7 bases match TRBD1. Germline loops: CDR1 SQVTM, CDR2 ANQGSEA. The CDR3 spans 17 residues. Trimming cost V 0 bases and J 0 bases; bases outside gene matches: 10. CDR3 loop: CSVEEWGRGGMNTEAFF. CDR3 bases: TGCAGCGTTGAAGAATGGGGCAGGGGGGGGATGAACACTGAAGCTTTCTTT. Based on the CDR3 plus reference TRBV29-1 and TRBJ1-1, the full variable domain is SAVISQKPSRDICQRGTSLTIQCQVDSQVTMMFWYRQQPGQSLTLIATANQGSEATYESGFVIDKFPISRPNLTFSTLTVSNMSPEDSSIYLCSVEEWGRGGMNTEAFFGQGTRLTVV.

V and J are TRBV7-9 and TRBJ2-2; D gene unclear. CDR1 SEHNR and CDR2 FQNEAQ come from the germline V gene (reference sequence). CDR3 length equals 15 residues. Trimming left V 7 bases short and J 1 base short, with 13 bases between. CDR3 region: CASILPAGNTGELFF. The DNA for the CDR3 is TGTGCCAGCATCCTACCCGCCGGGAACACCGGGGAGCTGTTTTTT.

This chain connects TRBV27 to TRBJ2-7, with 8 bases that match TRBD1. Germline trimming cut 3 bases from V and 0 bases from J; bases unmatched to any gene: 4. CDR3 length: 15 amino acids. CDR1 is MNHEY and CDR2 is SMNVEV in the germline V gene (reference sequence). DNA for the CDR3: TGTGCCAGCAGTTTGGGACAGGCGAGCTCCTACGAGCAGTACTTC. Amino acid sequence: CASSLGQASSYEQYF.

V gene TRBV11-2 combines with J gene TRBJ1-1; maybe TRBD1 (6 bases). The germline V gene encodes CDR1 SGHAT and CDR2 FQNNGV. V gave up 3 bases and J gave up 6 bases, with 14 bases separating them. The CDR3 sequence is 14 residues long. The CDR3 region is CASSFGGGPPEAFF. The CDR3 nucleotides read TGTGCCAGCAGCTTCGGGGGCGGGCCTCCTGAAGCTTTCTTT. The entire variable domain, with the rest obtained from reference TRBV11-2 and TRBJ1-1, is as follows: EAGVAQSPRYKIIEKRQSVAFWCNPISGHATLYWYQQILGQGPKLLIQFQNNGVVDDSQLPKDRFSAERLKGVDSTLKIQPAKLEDSAVYLCASSFGGGPPEAFFGQGTRLTVV.

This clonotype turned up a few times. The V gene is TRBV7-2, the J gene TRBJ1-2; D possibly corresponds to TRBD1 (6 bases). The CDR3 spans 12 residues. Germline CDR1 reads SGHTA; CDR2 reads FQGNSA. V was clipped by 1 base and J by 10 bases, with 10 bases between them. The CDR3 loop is CASSLVPGHYTF. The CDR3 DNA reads TGTGCCAGCAGCTTAGTACCGGGACACTACACCTTC.

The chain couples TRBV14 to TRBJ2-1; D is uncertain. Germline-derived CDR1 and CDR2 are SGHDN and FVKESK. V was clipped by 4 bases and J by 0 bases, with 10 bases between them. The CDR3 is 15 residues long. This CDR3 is CASSPGRSSYNEQFF. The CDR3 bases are TGTGCCAGCAGCCCCGGACGGAGCTCCTACAATGAGCAGTTCTTC.

CDR3 DNA sequence: TGCAGCGTTGAGCGGGGGGTTTCAGATACGCAGTATTTT. Its protein is CSVERGVSDTQYF. The chain recombines TRBV29-1 with TRBJ2-3; 8 nucleotides agree with TRBD2. V was pared by 3 bases and J by 4 bases, with 3 bases of the junction left unmatched. The CDR3 has 13 amino acids. The germline CDR1 and CDR2 sequences are SQVTM and ANQGSEA.

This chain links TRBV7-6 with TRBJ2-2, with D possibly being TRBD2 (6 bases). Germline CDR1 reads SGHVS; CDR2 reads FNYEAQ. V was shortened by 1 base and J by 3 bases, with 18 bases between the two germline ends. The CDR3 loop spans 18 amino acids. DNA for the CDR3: TGTGCCAGCAGCTTAGGAGCGGGCCGGGTCAGCTACACCGGGGAGCTGTTTTTT. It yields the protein CASSLGAGRVSYTGELFF.

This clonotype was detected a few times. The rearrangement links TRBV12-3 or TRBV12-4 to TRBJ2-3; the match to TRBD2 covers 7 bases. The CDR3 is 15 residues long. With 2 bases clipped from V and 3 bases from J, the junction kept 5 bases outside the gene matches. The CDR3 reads CASSLKRGGTDTQYF. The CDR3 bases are TGTGCCAGCAGTTTAAAACGGGGAGGGACAGATACGCAGTATTTT.

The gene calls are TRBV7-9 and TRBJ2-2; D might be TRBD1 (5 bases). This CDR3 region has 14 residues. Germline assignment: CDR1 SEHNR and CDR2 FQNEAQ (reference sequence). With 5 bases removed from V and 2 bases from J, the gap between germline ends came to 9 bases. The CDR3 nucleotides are TGTGCCAGCAGCATAGGACACAACACCGGGGAGCTGTTTTTT. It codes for CASSIGHNTGELFF.

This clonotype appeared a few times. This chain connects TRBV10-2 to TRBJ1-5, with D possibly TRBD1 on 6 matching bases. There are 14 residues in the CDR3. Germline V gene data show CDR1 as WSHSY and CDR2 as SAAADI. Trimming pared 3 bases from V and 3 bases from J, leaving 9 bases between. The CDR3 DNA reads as TGCGCCAGCAGTGAAACAGGGTACAATCAGCCCCAGCATTTT. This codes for CASSETGYNQPQHF.

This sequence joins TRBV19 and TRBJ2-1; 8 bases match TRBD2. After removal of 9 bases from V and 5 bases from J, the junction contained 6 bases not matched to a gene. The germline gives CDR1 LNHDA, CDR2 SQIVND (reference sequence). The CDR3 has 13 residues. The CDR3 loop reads CASGLAIHNEQFF. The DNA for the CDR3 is TGTGCCAGCGGACTAGCTATCCACAATGAGCAGTTCTTC.

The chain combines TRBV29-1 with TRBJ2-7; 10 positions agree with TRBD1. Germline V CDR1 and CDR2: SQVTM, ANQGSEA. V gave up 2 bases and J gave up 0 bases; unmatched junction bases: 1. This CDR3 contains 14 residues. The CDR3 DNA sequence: TGCAGCGTTGAAAGACAGGGGGCCTCCTACGAGCAGTACTTC. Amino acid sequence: CSVERQGASYEQYF.